This record concerns one T cell receptor beta chain sequence. These data are taken from a study of T cells expressing NK-cell markers. Study details: Sorted CD3+CD56-NKG2C+, CD3+CD56+NKG2C- and CD3+CD56+NKG2C+ T cells were the source of the TCR beta repertoires. Seven HCMV-seropositive donors and one seronegative donor made up the eight sequenced donors.

Using the 5' RACE reads, TCRdb records one entry per CDR3 protein without DNA. The sample spans some 140,000 distinct CDR3 sequences; the ten largest clones claim more than 35%. The V gene's germline CDR1 is SGHDT and CDR2 YYEEEE. There are 16 residues in the CDR3. This TCR was sampled from a woman in her 50s in good health. Source material: blood T cells: a sorted CD56 or NKG2C T cell subset, CD4+ or CD8+ T cells, or bulk PBMC T cells (not recorded which). V gene TRBV5-6 combines with J gene TRBJ2-1; the D gene TCRdb calls, TRBD1, cannot be checked with no DNA. The CDR3 spells CASSLSGKGSYNEQFF.